These 19 T cell receptor beta chains were all obtained from the same sample, sequenced in a study of blood T cell repertoires in COVID-19. The assay was immunoSEQ multiplex PCR, and TCRdb's table has in-frame clones only and misses some. This sample yields about 130,000 clones, of which 90% are seen a single time; approximately 3.7% belongs to the top ten. Material for sequencing was peripheral blood. All receptors come from a man aged 50 or older with active COVID-19.

Notes on this clone: A read error may account for a junction end that differs from germline. The chain has TRBV11-3 and TRBJ2-5, with D perhaps TRBD1 (6 bases). Germline values: CDR1 SGHNT, CDR2 YENEEA. CDR3 length equals 13 residues. The CDR3 nucleotides read TGTGCCACCAGCAGGGGAAACCAAGAGACCCAGTACTTC. Translation: CATSRGNQETQYF.

This CDR3 reads CASSLDLAGPIGGQYF. The CDR3 DNA reads as TGTGCCAGCAGCTTAGATTTAGCGGGCCCAATTGGGGGCCAGTACTTC. This chain joins TRBV11-2 and TRBJ2-5; TRBD2 matches 7 bases. V lost 0 bases, J lost 10 bases, and 14 bases stayed unmatched. The CDR3 loop spans 16 amino acids. Germline CDR1 is SGHAT and CDR2 is FQNNGV.

There are a few counts of this clone. The J gene is TRBJ2-1, the V gene TRBV13; the D gene is possibly TRBD2 (5 bases). The ends were cut back, 1 base at V and 8 bases at J, with 12 bases in the middle. The CDR3 length is 14 residues. Germline V CDR1 and CDR2: PRHDT, FYEKMQ (reference sequence). As DNA, the CDR3 is TGTGCCAGCAGCTTAGACGTCAGGACTCATGAGCAGTTCTTC. Protein sequence: CASSLDVRTHEQFF. The full variable domain, in which reference TRBV13 and TRBJ2-1 provide the parts outside the CDR3, is AAGVIQSPRHLIKEKRETATLKCYPIPRHDTVYWYQQGPGQDPQFLISFYEKMQSDKGSIPDRFSAQQFSDYHSELNMSSLELGDSALYFCASSLDVRTHEQFFGPGTRLTVL.

This chain links TRBV7-8 with TRBJ2-3, with 7 positions matching TRBD1. Germline CDR1 is SGHVS and CDR2 is FQNEAQ. V shed 5 bases, J shed 2 bases, and the junction held 7 bases outside the gene matches. CDR3 length: 15 residues. The DNA of the CDR3 is TGTGCCAGCAGCCCTCAGGGGGTGGACACAGATACGCAGTATTTT. This codes for CASSPQGVDTDTQYF.

The rearrangement links TRBV28 to TRBJ1-2; D is unresolved. Germline V lookup: CDR1 MDHEN, CDR2 SYDVKM. The length of the CDR3 is 13 residues. Deletions cut 5 bases from V and 4 bases from J, with 11 bases between. The CDR3 here is CASSLLGFYGYTF. In DNA form, the CDR3 reads TGTGCCAGCAGTCTGCTCGGGTTCTATGGCTACACCTTC.

The V call is TRBV29-1, the J call TRBJ2-3; 7 bases align to TRBD2. With 4 bases clipped from V and 4 bases from J, the junction kept 2 bases outside the gene matches. The length of the CDR3 is 12 residues. Germline assignment: CDR1 SQVTM and CDR2 ANQGSEA. CDR3 sequence (DNA): TGCAGCGTTGTACGGGGGGCAGATACGCAGTATTTT. Protein product: CSVVRGADTQYF.

DNA of the CDR3: TGTGCCAGCACCTACGAACTCCCCGGGGAGCTGTTTTTT. Protein: CASTYELPGELFF. This sequence joins TRBV6-5 and TRBJ2-2; D is unclear. Trimming left V 7 bases short and J 6 bases short, with 12 bases between. Germline values: CDR1 MNHEY, CDR2 SVGAGI. The CDR3 length is 13 residues.

The chain couples TRBV10-2 to TRBJ1-3; maybe TRBD1 (5 bases). CDR3 length equals 15 residues. The V gene lost 10 bases and the J gene lost 3 bases, with 19 bases spanning the gap. In germline, CDR1 is WSHSY, CDR2 SAAADI. This CDR3 is CATEQDRVLGNTIYF. The CDR3 region has the DNA TGCGCCACCGAACAGGATCGGGTTCTTGGAAACACCATATATTTT.

The chain recombines TRBV5-1 with TRBJ2-1, with D maybe TRBD1 (5 bases). Per germline, CDR1 SGHRS and CDR2 YFSETQ. Trimming stripped 4 bases from V and 6 bases from J, with 17 bases between. The CDR3 has 15 residues. CDR3 in amino acids: CASSPQGLLSNEQFF. CDR3 coding DNA: TGCGCCAGCAGCCCGCAGGGCCTCCTAAGCAATGAGCAGTTCTTC.

The genes are TRBV28 and TRBJ2-7, with 10 bases aligning to TRBD2. Germline CDR1 is MDHEN and CDR2 is SYDVKM. The CDR3 is made up of 16 amino acids. The V and J ends lost 4 bases and 7 bases, in that order; junction bases with no gene match: 13. Here the CDR3 reads CASSSASASGRLEQYV. DNA for the CDR3: TGTGCCAGCAGTTCCGCCTCAGCTAGCGGGAGACTTGAGCAGTACGTC.

CDR3 in amino acids: CASSEAGTGKNEQFF. The CDR3 nucleotides are TGTGCCAGCAGTGAGGCCGGGACAGGGAAGAATGAGCAGTTCTTC. This chain links TRBV6-1 with TRBJ2-1; 9 positions match TRBD1. This CDR3 contains 15 residues. CDR1 is MNHNS and CDR2 is SASEGT in the germline V gene. The V and J ends lost 3 bases and 7 bases, in that order; junction bases with no gene match: 7.

The J gene is TRBJ1-2, the V gene TRBV5-4; D uncertain. CDR3 length: 12 residues. From germline, CDR1 is SGHNT and CDR2 YYREEE (reference sequence). V was shortened by 0 bases and J by 6 bases, with 6 bases between the two germline ends. The CDR3 protein is CASSLGGDGYTF. In nucleotides, the CDR3 is TGTGCCAGCAGCTTGGGGGGAGATGGCTACACCTTC.

This rearrangement joins TRBV7-8 to TRBJ1-1; 7 bases are shared with TRBD1. The CDR3 is 17 residues long. The trim removed 3 bases at V and 7 bases at J, leaving 17 bases unmatched. Germline V gene sequence: CDR1 SGHVS, CDR2 FQNEAQ. CDR3: CASSFRGVGDGPFEAFF. The DNA of the CDR3 is TGTGCCAGCAGCTTCAGGGGGGTGGGGGACGGTCCCTTTGAAGCTTTCTTT. Together with reference TRBV7-8 and TRBJ1-1, the CDR3 gives the full variable domain: GAGVSQSPRYKVAKRGQDVALRCDPISGHVSLFWYQQALGQGPEFLTYFQNEAQLDKSGLPSDRFFAERPEGSVSTLKIQRTQQEDSAVYLCASSFRGVGDGPFEAFFGQGTRLTVV.

This chain uses TRBV9 with TRBJ2-1; 11 bases are shared with TRBD2. V shed 4 bases, J shed 9 bases, and the junction held 15 bases outside the gene matches. Germline V gene sequence: CDR1 SGDLS, CDR2 YYNGEE. This CDR3 has 17 residues. CDR3 sequence: CASSPHETSGEGLEQFF. CDR3 DNA sequence: TGTGCCAGCAGCCCCCATGAGACTAGCGGGGAGGGTCTTGAGCAGTTCTTC.

V is TRBV18 and J is TRBJ2-1; 9 bases match TRBD2. The V segment lost 3 bases and the J segment 1 base; nucleotides outside the gene matches: 1. The CDR3 runs to 15 residues. CDR1 and CDR2 (germline): KGHSH, LQKENI. This chain's CDR3 is CASSPLAGSYNEQFF. In nucleotides, the CDR3 is TGTGCCAGCTCACCGCTAGCGGGATCCTACAATGAGCAGTTCTTC.

The J gene is TRBJ2-5, the V gene TRBV9, with TRBD1 as a possible D gene (5 bases). The CDR3 runs 16 residues. Germline CDR1 and CDR2: SGDLS and YYNGEE. Trimming pared 3 bases from V and 4 bases from J, leaving 19 bases between. The CDR3 DNA reads as TGTGCCAGCAGCGAGGGGTTGTCCCTCTGGACAGAGACCCAGTACTTC. It is translated as CASSEGLSLWTETQYF. The full variable domain, with the rest looked up from reference TRBV9 and TRBJ2-5, is DSGVTQTPKHLITATGQRVTLRCSPRSGDLSVYWYQQSLDQGLQFLIQYYNGEERAKGNILERFSAQQFPDLHSELNLSSLELGDSALYFCASSEGLSLWTETQYFGPGTRLLVL.

A single count supports this clone. This chain joins TRBV14 and TRBJ1-1, with unresolved D. The CDR3 runs 15 residues. CDR1 and CDR2 (germline): SGHDN, FVKESK. The V and J ends lost 0 bases and 4 bases respectively, with 12 bases between them. DNA for the CDR3: TGTGCCAGCAGCCAAGATCCCGTCCACGGCACTGAAGCTTTCTTT. Amino acid sequence: CASSQDPVHGTEAFF.

This clone is a singleton in its sample. The rearrangement joins TRBV27 to TRBJ2-3, with 7 bases fitting TRBD2. Per the germline V gene, CDR1 is MNHEY and CDR2 is SMNVEV (reference sequence). Trimming cost V 6 bases and J 3 bases; bases outside gene matches: 6. This CDR3 has 14 amino acids. CDR3 sequence (DNA): TGTGCCAGCAGCGCGGGACTACCTACAGATACGCAGTATTTT. The encoded protein is CASSAGLPTDTQYF.

The rearrangement joins TRBV7-8 to TRBJ2-3, with 10 bases lining up with TRBD1. The CDR3 sequence is 15 residues long. Per the germline V gene, CDR1 is SGHVS and CDR2 is FQNEAQ. After removal of 5 bases from V and 4 bases from J, the junction contained 6 bases not matched to a gene. This chain's CDR3 is CASSPRTGGADTQYF. The CDR3 nucleotides are TGTGCCAGCAGCCCCAGGACAGGGGGAGCAGATACGCAGTATTTT.